This T cell receptor beta chain was documented in a study of T cell clones after liver transplantation (dated by TCRdb to about 2019). Background for the entire study: Samples were obtained from ITN030ST, a randomized trial in which withdrawal of immunosuppression was attempted within 2 years of liver transplantation. Donor-reactive T cell clones were identified using TCRbeta sequencing after a pre-transplant mixed lymphocyte reaction and were then followed in post-transplant blood. Third party-reactive TCRbeta sequences were also identified from pre-transplant MLRs to serve as an antigen-independent comparator for donor-reactive sequences. Of the eight recipients, a few were HCV-positive, while the remaining recipients had been transplanted for non-autoimmune, non-viral indications. Until randomization at 12-24 months post-transplant, subjects were given standard immunosuppression, with no induction therapy. Tolerance was defined as complete withdrawal of immunosuppression for at least one year without a rise in liver enzymes beyond twice the upper limit of normal. Blood samples were collected pre-transplant, pre-randomization before withdrawal, and post-randomization after either full withdrawal or failed withdrawal. The studied cohort comprised 8 liver transplant recipients, 3 classified as tolerant and 5 as non-tolerant. What the work shows at the level of the full study, not this receptor alone: Donor-reactive sequences declined more than third party-reactive ones, suggesting partial antigen-specific deletion unrelated to withdrawal success. In a couple of subjects, low numbers of available donor cells limited the measurable donor-reactive repertoire. When repertoire turnover was accounted for, significantly reduced detection of donor-reactive sequences was found in 7 of 8 subjects for CD4 and in 8 of 8 subjects for CD8. A significant post-transplant decrease in circulating donor-reactive CD4 TCRbeta sequences was observed in 5 of 8 subjects, irrespective of tolerance or HCV status. Because no allograft tissue specimens were available, donor-reactive T cells may have migrated into the graft instead of being deleted. Because of small, heterogeneous patient numbers and non-standardized post-transplant time points, the conclusions were only preliminary.

CDR1 MNHEY and CDR2 SVGAGI are derived from the germline V gene. V is shortened by 0 bases, J by 7 bases, and the region joining them spans 16 bases. The CDR3, from cysteine to phenylalanine, totals 15 residues. Only the CDR3 portion is preserved as DNA: 45 bases, with reading frame beginning at the first base. Remarks on this clone: This receptor's antigen is unknown. There are no base qualities to consult, and no much larger clone falls within one base.

High-throughput TCRbeta CDR3 sequencing of frozen genomic DNA was performed by immunoSEQ, including PCR amplification, mapping, bias correction and internal controls. In the paper's pipeline: Productive rearrangements were retained, and unique TCRbeta sequences were defined by the CDR3 nucleotide sequence together with the V and J gene. A sequence counted as donor-reactive only if the sequence showed at least 5-fold expansion in CFSE-low cells compared with unstimulated pre-transplant cells and had a frequency of at least 0.01%. Minimum frequency thresholds were set for each subject based on the unstimulated sample with the lowest template count, ensuring at least 90% detection power. Repertoire turnover was measured by Jensen-Shannon divergence between the top 1000 TCRbeta sequences post- and pre-transplant. Changes in detection of donor-reactive sequences were assessed with two-sided Fisher's exact tests. TCRdb took this table from immuneACCESS and kept in-frame rearrangements with V and J called. Such tables lack part of the clones; where checked against another copy, unresolved V genes explain under half of the gap, and the rest is unexplained. The V and J calls and clone size were taken over from that table, and D and trimming were inferred from the DNA. The sample table shows 75,000 to 100,000 clones, and 82% are seen once. 0.47% of the sample is taken by the ten largest.

Unstimulated PBMCs, after thawing, were stained for CD3, CD4 and CD8 and then FACS-sorted into CD3+CD4+ and CD3+CD8+ populations. All 8 studied subjects were randomized to immunosuppression withdrawal. Genomic DNA was isolated with the Qiagen DNeasy Blood and Tissue Kit. The chain links TRBV6-5 with TRBJ2-7; D gene: possibly TRBD1, on 5 matching bases. This specimen was CD4+ T cells from blood, taken approximately 3.5 years after liver transplant. The TCR sequence derives from a human patient who received a liver transplant. After a transplant, not all T cells may be the patient's own; some may come from the graft donor. The CDR3 loop reads CASSYSRAQGSEQYF. The DNA sequence is given as TGTGCCAGCAGTTACTCTCGCGCCCAGGGATCTGAGCAGTACTTC.